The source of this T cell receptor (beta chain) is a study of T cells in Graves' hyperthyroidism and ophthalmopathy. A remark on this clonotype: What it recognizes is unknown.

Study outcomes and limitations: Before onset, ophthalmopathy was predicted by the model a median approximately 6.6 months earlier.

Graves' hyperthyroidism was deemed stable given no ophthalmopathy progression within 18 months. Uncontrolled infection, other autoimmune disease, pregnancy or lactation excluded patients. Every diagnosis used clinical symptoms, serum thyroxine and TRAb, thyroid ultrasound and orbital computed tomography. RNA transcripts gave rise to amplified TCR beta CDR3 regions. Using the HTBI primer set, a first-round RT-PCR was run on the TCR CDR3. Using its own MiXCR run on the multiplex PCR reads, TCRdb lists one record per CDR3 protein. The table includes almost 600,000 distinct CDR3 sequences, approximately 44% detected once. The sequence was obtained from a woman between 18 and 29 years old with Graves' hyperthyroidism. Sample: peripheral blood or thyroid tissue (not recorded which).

CDR3 DNA: TGCAGTTCCCCTCCACAGGGACAGGGGGTGAACACCATATATTTT. Translating it yields CSSPPQGQGVNTIYF. This chain uses TRBV29-1 with TRBJ1-3; 11 nucleotides align to TRBD1. The germline CDR1 and CDR2 sequences are SQVTM and ANQGSEA. This CDR3 has 15 amino acids.